The 5 T cell receptor beta chains presented below share a single source sample, sequenced in a study of blood T cell repertoires in COVID-19 (dated by TCRdb to 2020 to 2021). Receptor libraries were prepared by the immunoSEQ multiplex PCR assay. The source is immuneACCESS, and TCRdb retained only in-frame sequences with V and J called. Part of the clones is not carried over; for the studies checked, unresolved V genes explain less than half of this, and the remainder is unexplained. The sample records fewer than 55,000 clones, approximately 82% of which are singletons. The ten largest clones take up 6.5% to 8.5% of the sample. Input material: peripheral blood. These TCRs come from a man in his 70s with active COVID-19.

J is TRBJ2-3 and V is TRBV5-4; tentative D call: TRBD2 (5 bases). In germline, CDR1 is SGHNT, CDR2 YYREEE (reference sequence). V gave up 2 bases and J gave up 5 bases, with 9 bases separating them. CDR3 size: 13 residues. CDR3 sequence reads: CASSLVGGDTQYF. CDR3 in DNA: TGTGCCAGCAGCTTAGTAGGAGGAGATACGCAGTATTTT. The complete variable domain, with remaining parts taken from reference TRBV5-4 and TRBJ2-3, reads ETGVTQSPTHLIKTRGQQVTLRCSSQSGHNTVSWYQQALGQGPQFIFQYYREEENGRGNFPPRFSGLQFPNYSSELNVNALELDDSALYLCASSLVGGDTQYFGPGTRLTVL.

V gene TRBV5-8 combines with J gene TRBJ1-1; D is possibly TRBD1 (5 bases). CDR1 and CDR2 (germline): SGHTS, YDEGEE. There are 13 residues in the CDR3. V lost 2 bases and J lost 3, with 8 bases in between. The CDR3: CASSLGRDTEAFF. CDR3 in DNA: TGTGCCAGCAGCTTAGGCAGGGACACTGAAGCTTTCTTT.

V is TRBV28 and J is TRBJ2-4; no firm D call. The CDR3 is 14 residues long. Per the germline V gene, CDR1 is MDHEN and CDR2 is SYDVKM. With 2 bases removed from V and 6 bases from J, the gap between germline ends came to 11 bases. The DNA for the CDR3 is TGTGCCAGCAGTTTAGGGCAGGTCGGAAACATTCAGTACTTC. Translation: CASSLGQVGNIQYF.

The chain couples TRBV28 to TRBJ1-2; D is unclear. From germline, CDR1 is MDHEN and CDR2 SYDVKM. Between the trimmed V and J ends, which lost 6 bases and 5 bases, there was a span of 13 bases. The CDR3 runs 13 residues. The CDR3 region is CASSSDPRYGYTF. CDR3 nucleotide sequence: TGTGCCAGCAGCAGCGACCCCCGTTATGGCTACACCTTC.

The chain employs TRBV3-1 (or the pseudogene TRBV3-2) and TRBJ1-1; D is unclear. V lost 1 base to trimming and J lost 0 bases, with 9 bases between them. This CDR3 spans 15 amino acids. The germline gives CDR1 LGHDT, CDR2 YNNKEL (reference sequence). CDR3 DNA sequence: TGTGCCAGCAGCCAAGCCGGAGGGTTGAACACTGAAGCTTTCTTT. This sequence encodes CASSQAGGLNTEAFF.